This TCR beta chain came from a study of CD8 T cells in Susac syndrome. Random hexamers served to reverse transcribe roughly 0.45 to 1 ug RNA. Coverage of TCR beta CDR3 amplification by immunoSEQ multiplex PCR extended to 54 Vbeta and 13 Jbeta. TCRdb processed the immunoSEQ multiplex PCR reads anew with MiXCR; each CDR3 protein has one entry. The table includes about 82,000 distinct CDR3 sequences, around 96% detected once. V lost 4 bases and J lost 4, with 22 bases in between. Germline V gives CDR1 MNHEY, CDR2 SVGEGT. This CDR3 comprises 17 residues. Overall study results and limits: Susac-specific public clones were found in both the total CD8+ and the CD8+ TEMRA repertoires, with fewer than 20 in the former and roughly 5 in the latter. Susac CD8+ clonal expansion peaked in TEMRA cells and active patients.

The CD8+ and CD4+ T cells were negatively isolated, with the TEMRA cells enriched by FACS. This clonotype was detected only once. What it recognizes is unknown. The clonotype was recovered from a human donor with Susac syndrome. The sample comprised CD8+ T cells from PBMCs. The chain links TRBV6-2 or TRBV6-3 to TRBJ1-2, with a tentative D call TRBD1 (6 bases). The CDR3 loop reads CASSSPSGGVLGYGYTF. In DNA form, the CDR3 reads TGTGCCAGCAGTTCCCCGTCGGGGGGCGTCCTTGGCTATGGCTACACCTTC.